These 25 T cell receptor beta chains share one sample of origin, sequenced in a study of T cell responses to AZD1222 COVID-19 vaccine. Repertoires were generated with immunoSEQ multiplex PCR, while TCRdb's copy carries only in-frame clones and drops some. This sample yields more than 85,000 clones, of which 88% are seen a single time; over 10% belongs to the top ten. Here the sequenced sample was peripheral blood, taken on day 0 of MenACWY control vaccination. The receptors shown here come from an adult in good health.

This clone was counted a single time. The rearrangement links TRBV2 to TRBJ1-2, with TRBD1 matching over 9 bases. Trimming at V came to 6 bases and at J to 1 base, leaving 9 bases not matched to a gene. This CDR3 has 16 amino acids. Germline CDR1 reads SNHLY; CDR2 reads FYNNEI. Here the CDR3 reads CASRDRGFGLNYGYTF. The CDR3 nucleotides are TGTGCCAGCAGGGACAGGGGCTTCGGTCTTAACTATGGCTACACCTTC.

This chain uses TRBV28 with TRBJ1-2; TRBD1 agrees at 8 bases. The CDR3 is made up of 13 amino acids. CDR1 is MDHEN, CDR2 SYDVKM, per germline. J was trimmed by 1 base and V by 9 bases; bases with no gene match: 4. The CDR3 protein is CASIQGVNYGYTF. The CDR3 DNA is TGTGCCAGTATACAGGGGGTTAACTATGGCTACACCTTC.

The CDR3 DNA is TGTGCCAGCAGTAACCCCGGGGAGGGACGGGATCAGCCCCAGCATTTT. As protein: CASSNPGEGRDQPQHF. J is TRBJ1-5 and V is TRBV28; D is possibly TRBD1 (5 bases). CDR3 length: 16 residues. Trimming pared 5 bases from V and 5 bases from J, leaving 19 bases between. Germline lookup yields CDR1 MDHEN and CDR2 SYDVKM.

The chain has TRBV28 and TRBJ1-5, with D hard to call. CDR3 length: 14 residues. Germline V lookup: CDR1 MDHEN, CDR2 SYDVKM. Trimming pared 5 bases from V and 0 bases from J, leaving 8 bases between. The CDR3 sequence: CASSENISNQPQHF. CDR3 coding DNA: TGTGCCAGCAGTGAGAACATTAGCAATCAGCCCCAGCATTTT.

The genes are TRBV27 and TRBJ2-7, with 12 bases lining up with TRBD2. V was pared by 1 base and J by 4 bases, with 2 bases of the junction left unmatched. This CDR3 region has 15 residues. Germline CDR1 MNHEY, CDR2 SMNVEV (reference sequence). The CDR3 DNA follows: TGTGCCAGCAGTTTATTCCTAGCGGGGGGGTACGAGCAGTACTTC. Protein: CASSLFLAGGYEQYF.

The V gene is TRBV7-2, the J gene TRBJ2-7; 8 nucleotides match TRBD2. With V trimmed by 6 bases and J by 4 bases, 11 bases remained unmatched. Looked up from germline, CDR1 is SGHTA and CDR2 is FQGNSA. The CDR3 runs 15 residues. This CDR3 reads CASSLGTGGQYEQYF. CDR3 nucleotide sequence: TGTGCCAGCAGTCTAGGTACGGGGGGGCAGTACGAGCAGTACTTC. The whole variable domain, filled in from reference TRBV7-2 and TRBJ2-7, reads GAGVSQSPSNKVTEKGKDVELRCDPISGHTALYWYRQSLGQGLEFLIYFQGNSAPDKSGLPSDRFSAERTGGSVSTLTIQRTQQEDSAVYLCASSLGTGGQYEQYFGPGTRLTVT.

V gene TRBV9 combines with J gene TRBJ2-5, with 7 bases that match TRBD2. J lost 2 bases, V lost 3 bases, and 7 bases had no gene match. The length of the CDR3 is 15 residues. CDR1 is SGDLS, CDR2 YYNGEE, per germline. CDR3 protein: CASSGPTSQQETQYF. In DNA, the CDR3 is TGTGCCAGCAGCGGACCGACTAGCCAGCAAGAGACCCAGTACTTC.

V gene TRBV29-1 combines with J gene TRBJ1-2; D unclear. Germline V gene lookup returns CDR1 SQVTM and CDR2 ANQGSEA. Trimming took off 7 bases at V and 0 bases at J, with 9 bases between the two ends. The CDR3 consists of 12 residues. CDR3: CSAPLANYGYTF. In DNA form, the CDR3 reads TGCAGCGCTCCATTAGCTAACTATGGCTACACCTTC.

The J gene is TRBJ1-6, the V gene TRBV27; D is undetermined. Between the trimmed V and J ends, which lost 5 bases and 9 bases, there was a span of 35 bases. The CDR3 covers 21 residues. Germline V CDR1 and CDR2: MNHEY, SMNVEV (reference sequence). Here the CDR3 reads CASSPRGRRESPRNSGSPLHF. CDR3 in DNA: TGTGCCAGCAGTCCCCGAGGACGCCGGGAGTCCCCAAGGAATTCGGGTTCACCCCTCCACTTT.

The chain is built from TRBV24-1 and TRBJ2-1; D tentatively reads TRBD1 or TRBD2 (6 bases each). From germline, CDR1 is KGHDR and CDR2 SFDVKD. The CDR3 contains 16 residues. The germline V and J ends were trimmed by 2 bases and 0 bases, with 10 bases remaining between them. The CDR3 DNA reads TGTGCCACCAGTGATTCGGGGGCGAACTCCTACAATGAGCAGTTCTTC. It specifies CATSDSGANSYNEQFF.

The chain combines TRBV7-2 with TRBJ2-3, with TRBD2 matching 11 bases. This CDR3 is built from 16 residues. Germline-derived CDR1 and CDR2 are SGHTA and FQGNSA. With 2 bases clipped from V and 4 bases from J, the junction kept 5 bases outside the gene matches. CDR3 in DNA: TGTGCCAGCAGCTTAACTAGCGGGAGTGTGGCAGATACGCAGTATTTT. Protein: CASSLTSGSVADTQYF.

The genes are TRBV6-6 and TRBJ2-7, with TRBD2 matching 12 bases. With V trimmed by 5 bases and J by 4 bases, 15 bases remained unmatched. The CDR3 length is 18 residues. CDR1 and CDR2 (germline): MNHNY, SVGAGI (reference sequence). CDR3 nucleotide sequence: TGTGCCAGCAGTCCACAAGGGCTAGCGGGAGGGCCGGGTTACGAGCAGTACTTC. Translation: CASSPQGLAGGPGYEQYF.

The chain is built from TRBV19 and TRBJ2-5; 12 nucleotides agree with TRBD2. CDR1 is LNHDA, CDR2 SQIVND, per germline (reference sequence). CDR3 size: 16 residues. V trimming: 3 bases; J trimming: 4 bases; junction bases outside the gene matches: 6. The CDR3 nucleotides are TGTGCCAGTAGTATCGAACTAGCGGGGGGACGAGAGACCCAGTACTTC. This sequence encodes CASSIELAGGRETQYF.

V and J are TRBV7-2 and TRBJ1-5, with D perhaps TRBD1 (6 bases). V was shortened by 1 base and J by 1 base, with 8 bases between the two germline ends. Germline CDR1 is SGHTA and CDR2 is FQGNSA. The CDR3 extends over 15 amino acids. CDR3 sequence (DNA): TGTGCCAGCAGCTTAGAAGGACAGAGCAATCAGCCCCAGCATTTT. Encoded protein: CASSLEGQSNQPQHF.

The rearrangement links TRBV7-2 to TRBJ2-4; TRBD2 aligns across 7 bases. This CDR3 has 14 residues. Germline V CDR1 and CDR2: SGHTA, FQGNSA. Trimming cost V 4 bases and J 8 bases; bases outside gene matches: 8. The CDR3 spells CASSSTWEGYIQYF. In DNA, the CDR3 is TGTGCCAGCAGCTCCACCTGGGAGGGTTACATTCAGTACTTC.

The chain joins TRBV27 to TRBJ1-1; TRBD1 is a possible D gene (5 bases). Trimming took 3 bases from V and 11 from J, leaving 10 bases between them. This CDR3 has 11 amino acids. The germline CDR1 and CDR2 sequences are MNHEY and SMNVEV (reference sequence). DNA for the CDR3: TGTGCCAGCAGTTTCTCGGGACGGGCTTTCTTT. Translation: CASSFSGRAFF.

The rearrangement joins TRBV7-2 to TRBJ2-7; D might be TRBD2 (6 bases). V lost 2 bases, J lost 4 bases, and 15 bases lay in between. The CDR3 consists of 15 residues. CDR1 is SGHTA and CDR2 is FQGNSA in the germline V gene. The CDR3, as DNA: TGTGCCAGCAGCTTATTAGCTTTCGGGAGATACGAGCAGTACTTC. Translating it yields CASSLLAFGRYEQYF.

The CDR3 DNA sequence: TGTGCCTGGAGCAGACAGAATAATCAGCCCCAGCATTTT. As protein: CAWSRQNNQPQHF. The V and J genes are TRBV30 and TRBJ1-5, with a tentative D call TRBD1 (5 bases). V lost 3 bases and J lost 4, with 10 bases in between. Germline V lookup: CDR1 GTSNPN, CDR2 SVGIG (reference sequence). The CDR3 is made up of 13 amino acids.

The V and J genes are TRBV19 and TRBJ2-7; D gene ambiguous. This CDR3 is 12 amino acids long. Germline V lookup: CDR1 LNHDA, CDR2 SQIVND (reference sequence). The ends were cut back, 3 bases at V and 5 bases at J, with 8 bases in the middle. CDR3 DNA: TGTGCCAGTAGTATGTGGAGTGACGAGCAGTACTTC. Protein: CASSMWSDEQYF.

The sample holds one count of this clone. The chain is built from TRBV11-3 and TRBJ2-1; no reliable D call. Germline V CDR1 and CDR2: SGHNT, YENEEA. The CDR3 runs to 15 residues. Trimming left V 1 base short and J 0 bases short, with 7 bases between. CDR3 amino acids: CASSLGPGSYNEQFF. Here the CDR3 DNA reads TGTGCCAGCAGCTTAGGACCCGGCTCCTACAATGAGCAGTTCTTC.

The rearrangement uses TRBV18 and TRBJ2-7, with a tentative D call TRBD2 (5 bases). The V and J ends lost 3 bases and 3 bases respectively, with 15 bases between them. The CDR3 runs 15 residues. Germline loops: CDR1 KGHSH, CDR2 LQKENI. CDR3 nucleotides: TGTGCCAGCTCACCCATCGAGGACTTCGGCTACGAGCAGTACTTC. Amino acids: CASSPIEDFGYEQYF.

This clone was observed a handful of times. The chain recombines TRBV19 with TRBJ2-3; the D call may be TRBD1 or TRBD2 (5 bases each). V dropped 1 base and J dropped 0 bases, with 11 bases sitting between them. The CDR3 length is 16 residues. Germline V gene lookup returns CDR1 LNHDA and CDR2 SQIVND (reference sequence). The CDR3 spells CASSIVQGPSTDTQYF. CDR3 nucleotides: TGTGCCAGTAGTATAGTTCAGGGACCTAGCACAGATACGCAGTATTTT.

This sequence joins TRBV2 and TRBJ2-2; D might be TRBD2 (6 bases). Trimming stripped 5 bases from V and 0 bases from J, with 10 bases between. Germline V gene lookup returns CDR1 SNHLY and CDR2 FYNNEI. This CDR3 region has 15 residues. The CDR3 DNA reads as TGTGCCAGCAGTCCTAGCGCCGCGAACACCGGGGAGCTGTTTTTT. It yields the protein CASSPSAANTGELFF.

The chain uses TRBV5-1 and TRBJ1-4; the D gene is possibly TRBD1 (5 bases). The CDR3 contains 17 residues. The V and J ends lost 0 bases and 5 bases respectively, with 17 bases between them. From germline, CDR1 is SGHRS and CDR2 YFSETQ. The CDR3 DNA reads as TGCGCCAGCAGCTTGGGCCCTCTCAGGACAAACAATGAAAAACTGTTTTTT. It encodes CASSLGPLRTNNEKLFF.

The chain carries TRBV28 and TRBJ1-1; D not certain. CDR1 and CDR2 (germline): MDHEN, SYDVKM. The CDR3 extends over 14 amino acids. V was clipped by 7 bases and J by 1 base, with 13 bases between them. The CDR3 reads CASTSSRWNTEAFF. CDR3 nucleotides: TGTGCCAGCACATCCTCACGGTGGAACACTGAAGCTTTCTTT.